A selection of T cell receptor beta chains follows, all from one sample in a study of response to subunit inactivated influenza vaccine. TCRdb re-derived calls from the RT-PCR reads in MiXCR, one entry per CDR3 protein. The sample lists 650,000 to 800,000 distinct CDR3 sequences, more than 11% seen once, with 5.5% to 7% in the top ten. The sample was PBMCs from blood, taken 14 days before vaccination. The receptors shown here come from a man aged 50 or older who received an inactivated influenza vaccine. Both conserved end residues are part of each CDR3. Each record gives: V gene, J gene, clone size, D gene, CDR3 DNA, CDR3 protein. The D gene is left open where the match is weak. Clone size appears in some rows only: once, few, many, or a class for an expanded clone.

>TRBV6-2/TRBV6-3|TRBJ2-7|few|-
TGTGCCAGCAGACGGGGATGGGACGAGCAGTACTTC
CASRRGWDEQYF
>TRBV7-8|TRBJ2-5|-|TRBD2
TGTGCCAGCAGCCCGCGACTAGCGGGGAACCAAGAGACCCAGTACTTC
CASSPRLAGNQETQYF
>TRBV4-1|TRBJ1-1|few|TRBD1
TGCGCCAGCAGCCAAAGGACAGGGCCGGACACTGAAGCTTTCTTT
CASSQRTGPDTEAFF
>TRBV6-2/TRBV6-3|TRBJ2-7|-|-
TGTGCCAGCAGTTACTCGGGAGTTACCCGTTACGAGCAGTACTTC
CASSYSGVTRYEQYF
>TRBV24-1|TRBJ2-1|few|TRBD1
TGTGCCACCAGTGATTTGGGACAGGGTCATGAGCAGTTCTTC
CATSDLGQGHEQFF
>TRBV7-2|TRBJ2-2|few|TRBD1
TGTGCCAGCAGCTTAGCGGGGACAGGGGTGCATCTGGGGAATACCGGGGAGCTGTTTTTT
CASSLAGTGVHLGNTGELFF
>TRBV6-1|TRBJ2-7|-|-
TGTGCCAGCAGTGAAGCAGGACCTTCCGGCAGGTACTTC
CASSEAGPSGRYF
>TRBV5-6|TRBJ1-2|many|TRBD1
TGTGCCAGCAGCCGCGGACAGGGCAACTATGGCTACACCTTC
CASSRGQGNYGYTF
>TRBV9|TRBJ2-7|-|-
TGTGCCAGCAGCCCAGGGAGGTGGAACTCCTACGAGCAGTACTTC
CASSPGRWNSYEQYF
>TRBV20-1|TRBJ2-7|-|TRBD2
TGCAGTGCTAGACCCCTCCTAGCGGGAGTGGACGAGCAGTACTTC
CSARPLLAGVDEQYF
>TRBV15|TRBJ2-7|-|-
TGTGCCACCAGCTCGGGACGCGGCTACGAGCAGTACTTC
CATSSGRGYEQYF
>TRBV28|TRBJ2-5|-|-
TGTGCCAGCAGTTTTACCAGCAACGTCGAGACCCAGTACTTC
CASSFTSNVETQYF
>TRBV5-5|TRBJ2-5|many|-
TGTGCCAGCAGCCTCCATCGACAGAGCCAAGAGACCCAGTACTTC
CASSLHRQSQETQYF
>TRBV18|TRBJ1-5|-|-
TGTGCCAGCTCACCAGGAGGATTCAATCAGCCCCAGCATTTT
CASSPGGFNQPQHF
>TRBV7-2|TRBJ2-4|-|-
TGTGCCAGCAGCTTGTTGATGGTGGCCAAAAACATTCAGTACTTC
CASSLLMVAKNIQYF
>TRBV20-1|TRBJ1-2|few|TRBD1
TGCAGTGCAGGCGGGACAGCCTTTAACTATGGCTACACCTTC
CSAGGTAFNYGYTF
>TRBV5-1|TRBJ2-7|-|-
TGCGCCAGCAGCTTGAACCCCTCGGGGGAGCAGTACTTC
CASSLNPSGEQYF
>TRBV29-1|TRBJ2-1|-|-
TGCAGCGTTGCCGAGGGGCAATCCTACAATGAGCAGTTCTTC
CSVAEGQSYNEQFF
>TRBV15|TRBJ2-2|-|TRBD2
TGTGCCACCGGGCGGGAGGACTACACCGGGGAGCTGTTTTTT
CATGREDYTGELFF
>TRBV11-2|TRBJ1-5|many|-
TGTGCCAGCAGCTTAGATGGGGCCTACAGTCAGCCCCAGCATTTT
CASSLDGAYSQPQHF
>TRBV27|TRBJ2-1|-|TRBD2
TGTGCCAGCAGTCCCATAGCGGGAGCCTACAATGAGCAGTTCTTC
CASSPIAGAYNEQFF
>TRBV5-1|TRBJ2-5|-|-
TGCGCCAGCAGCCGTTGGACAGCCCAAGAGACCCAGTACTTC
CASSRWTAQETQYF
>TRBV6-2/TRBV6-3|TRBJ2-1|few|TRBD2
TGTGCCAGCAGTTACTCACTCGGGCTGAGGCGGGGGGTCTACAATGAGCAGTTCTTC
CASSYSLGLRRGVYNEQFF
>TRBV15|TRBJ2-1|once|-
TGTGCCACCAGCAGAGCGGGCGGGACAAACTACAATGAGCAGTTCTTC
CATSRAGGTNYNEQFF
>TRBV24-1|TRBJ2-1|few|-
TGTGCCACCAACGGCGGCGCGGAATCCTACAATGAGCAGTTCTTC
CATNGGAESYNEQFF
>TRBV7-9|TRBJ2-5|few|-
TGTGCCGCTAAAGGGGGGGCCTCAGAGACCCAGTACTTC
CAAKGGASETQYF
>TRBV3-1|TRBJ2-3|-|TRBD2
TGTGCCAGCAGCGGACTAGCGGGGGGGCAAGGCCCAGATACGCAGTATTTT
CASSGLAGGQGPDTQYF
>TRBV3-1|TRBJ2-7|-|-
TGTGCCAGCAGCCAAGATACAACAGGGCGAGAGCAGTACTTC
CASSQDTTGREQYF
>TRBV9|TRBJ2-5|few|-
TGTGCCAGCAGCGTAGATGTGAACGTGGAGACCCAGTACTTC
CASSVDVNVETQYF
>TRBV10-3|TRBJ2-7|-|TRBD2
TGTGCCATCAGTGACGCGGGAGCCTTCTCCTACGAGCAGTACTTC
CAISDAGAFSYEQYF
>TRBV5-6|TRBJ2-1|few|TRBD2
TGTGCCAGCAGCTATAATCCCCACAGCGGGGGAGGGTATTACAATGAGCAGTTCTTC
CASSYNPHSGGGYYNEQFF
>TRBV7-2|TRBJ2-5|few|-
TGTGCCAGCAGCCAGGGGATTGTTGAGACCCAGTACTTC
CASSQGIVETQYF
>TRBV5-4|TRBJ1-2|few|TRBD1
TGTGCCAGCAGCCCATCGGGACAGGGAAACTATGGCTACACCTTC
CASSPSGQGNYGYTF
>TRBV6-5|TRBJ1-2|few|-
TGTGCCAGCAGTTACTCGAGACAGCCTGGGAACTATGGCTACACCTTC
CASSYSRQPGNYGYTF
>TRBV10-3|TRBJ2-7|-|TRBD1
TGTGCCATCAGTGAGTCCTACAGGGGGCGGAACGAGCAGTACTTC
CAISESYRGRNEQYF
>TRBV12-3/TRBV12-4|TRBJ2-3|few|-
TGTGCCAGCAGTTTAGGGGCAGGGCTGGGGGATACGCAGTATTTT
CASSLGAGLGDTQYF
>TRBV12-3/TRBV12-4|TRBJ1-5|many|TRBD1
TGTGCCAGCAGCCTTTCAGGACAGGGGAGCAATCAGCCCCAGCATTTT
CASSLSGQGSNQPQHF
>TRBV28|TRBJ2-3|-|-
TGTGCCAGCAGCTCTCGGGACCGCACAGATACGCAGTATTTT
CASSSRDRTDTQYF
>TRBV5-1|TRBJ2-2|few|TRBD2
TGCGCCAGCAGCGCCGGGACTAGCGTGAACACCGGGGAGCTGTTTTTT
CASSAGTSVNTGELFF
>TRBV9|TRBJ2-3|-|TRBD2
TGTGCCAGCAGCGGGAGCGGGAGAAGCACAGATACGCAGTATTTT
CASSGSGRSTDTQYF
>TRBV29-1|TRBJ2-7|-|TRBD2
TGCAGCGTTGCTAGCGGGGGGATTCTCTCCTACGAGCAGTACTTC
CSVASGGILSYEQYF
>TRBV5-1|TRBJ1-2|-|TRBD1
TGCGCCAGCAGCGGGACAGGGGTTAACTATGGCTACACCTTC
CASSGTGVNYGYTF
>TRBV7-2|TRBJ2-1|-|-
TGTGCCAGCAGCTTTGCTCAAGAGCAGTTCTTC
CASSFAQEQFF
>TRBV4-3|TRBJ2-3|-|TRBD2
TGCGCCAGCAGCCCACTGACTAGCGGAACAGATACGCAGTATTTT
CASSPLTSGTDTQYF
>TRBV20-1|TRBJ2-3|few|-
TGCAGTGCTAGAGATGACGGGCTTAGCACAGATACGCAGTATTTT
CSARDDGLSTDTQYF
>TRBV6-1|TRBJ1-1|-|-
TGTGCCAGCAGCCCCCGAGGACGCGGTGTGGTAGGCACTGAAGCTTTCTTT
CASSPRGRGVVGTEAFF
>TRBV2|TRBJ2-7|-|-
TGTGCCAGCAGAGGGACCCCCCACGTGCAGTACTTC
CASRGTPHVQYF
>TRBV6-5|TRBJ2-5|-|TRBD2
TGTGCCAGCAGTTACTCGTCGACTAGCCGAGAGACCCAGTACTTC
CASSYSSTSRETQYF
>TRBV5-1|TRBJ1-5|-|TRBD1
TGCGCCAGCAGCTCGACAGGGGATAGCAATCAGCCCCAGCATTTT
CASSSTGDSNQPQHF
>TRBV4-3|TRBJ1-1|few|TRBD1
TGCGCCAGCAGCCAAGAGGCGACAGGGGCCACTGAAGCTTTCTTT
CASSQEATGATEAFF
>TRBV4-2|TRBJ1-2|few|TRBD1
TGTGCCAGCAGCCTAACCAGGGACAGGGGAATCTATGGCTACACCTTC
CASSLTRDRGIYGYTF
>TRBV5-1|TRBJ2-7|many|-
TGCGCCAGCAGCTTGGACCACTACGAGCAGTACTTC
CASSLDHYEQYF
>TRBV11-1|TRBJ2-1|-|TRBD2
TGTGCCAGCAGCTTCACCGGACTAGCGGGAGGCCTAGAGTACAATGAGCAGTTCTTC
CASSFTGLAGGLEYNEQFF
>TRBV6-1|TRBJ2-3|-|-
TGTGCCAGCAGTGGCCAGGGATGGGGAAGCACAGATACGCAGTATTTT
CASSGQGWGSTDTQYF
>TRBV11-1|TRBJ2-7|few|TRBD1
TGTGCCAGCAGCTCGGACAGGGAGAACTACGAGCAGTACTTC
CASSSDRENYEQYF
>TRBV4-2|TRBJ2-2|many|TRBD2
TGTGCCAGCAGCCAAGTCCACCTAGCGGGGGCGGGCACCGGGGAGCTGTTTTTT
CASSQVHLAGAGTGELFF